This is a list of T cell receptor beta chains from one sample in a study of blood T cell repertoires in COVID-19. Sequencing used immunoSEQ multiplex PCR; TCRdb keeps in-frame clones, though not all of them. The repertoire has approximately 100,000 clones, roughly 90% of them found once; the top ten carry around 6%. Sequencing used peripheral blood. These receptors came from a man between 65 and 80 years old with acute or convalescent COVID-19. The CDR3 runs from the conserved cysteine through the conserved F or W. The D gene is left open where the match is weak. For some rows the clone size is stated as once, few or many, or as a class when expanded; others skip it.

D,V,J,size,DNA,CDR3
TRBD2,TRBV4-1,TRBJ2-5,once,TGCGCCAGCAGCCAAGAAAGTAGCGGGGGGGCCCGGGAGACCCAGTACTTC,CASSQESSGGARETQYF
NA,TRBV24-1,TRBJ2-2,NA,TGTGCCACCAGTGCAGGAGGGGTGGACGGGGAGCTGTTTTTT,CATSAGGVDGELFF
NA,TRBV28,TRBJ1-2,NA,TGTGCCAGCACCTTGGGAGGTCGAGGCTACACCTTC,CASTLGGRGYTF
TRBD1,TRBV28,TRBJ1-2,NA,TGTGCCAGCAGTCTGAGGACAGGGGGGGTCTATGGCTACACCTTC,CASSLRTGGVYGYTF
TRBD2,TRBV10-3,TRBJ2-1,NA,TGTGCCTCTAAGGGCGGGGGAAGCTCCTACAATGAGCAGTTCTTC,CASKGGGSSYNEQFF
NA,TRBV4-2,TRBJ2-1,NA,TGTGCCAGCAGCCAGGAGAGATATGAGCAGTTCTTC,CASSQERYEQFF
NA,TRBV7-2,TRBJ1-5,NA,TGTGCCAGCAGCTTAGTGACAGGCGGCAATCAGCCCCAGCATTTT,CASSLVTGGNQPQHF
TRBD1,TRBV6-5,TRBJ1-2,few,TGTGCCAGCAGTTCGATTGGACAGGGATTATGGGGCTACACCTTC,CASSSIGQGLWGYTF
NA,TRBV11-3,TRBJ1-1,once,TGTGCCAGCAGCTACGGTAACACTGAAGCTTTCTTT,CASSYGNTEAFF
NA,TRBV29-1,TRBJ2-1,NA,TGCAGCGTTGTCTGGGCAGTCAATGAGCAGTTCTTC,CSVVWAVNEQFF
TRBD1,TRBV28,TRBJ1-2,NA,TGTGCCAGCACCCCAGTGGGGACAGGGTATGGGGGCTACACCTTC,CASTPVGTGYGGYTF
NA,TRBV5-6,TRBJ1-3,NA,TGTGCCAGCAGCTTGGGATGGGGCGGTGGAAACACCATATATTTT,CASSLGWGGGNTIYF
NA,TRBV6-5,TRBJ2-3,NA,TGTGCCAGCAGTCTGGACTCCTCCACAGATACGCAGTATTTT,CASSLDSSTDTQYF
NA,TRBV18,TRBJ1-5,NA,TGTGCCAGCTCACCACGAGGGCAGGGAGGCCAGCCCCAGCATTTT,CASSPRGQGGQPQHF
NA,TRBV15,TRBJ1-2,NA,TGTGCCACCAGCAGAGATCTAGGGGGATATGGCTACACCTTC,CATSRDLGGYGYTF
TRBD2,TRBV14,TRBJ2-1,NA,TGTGCCAGCAGCCCCGGGACTAGCAAGTTCTTC,CASSPGTSKFF
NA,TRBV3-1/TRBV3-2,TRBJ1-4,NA,TGTGCCAGCAGCCAGTTTGGTACAGGAGATGAAAAACTGTTTTTT,CASSQFGTGDEKLFF
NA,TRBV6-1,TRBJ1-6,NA,TGTGCCAGCAGTGACAGAAGAGGAAATTCACCCCTCCACTTT,CASSDRRGNSPLHF
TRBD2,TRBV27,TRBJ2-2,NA,TGTGCCAGCTACGTCACTAGCGGGAGTCCCACCGGGGAGCTGTTTTTT,CASYVTSGSPTGELFF
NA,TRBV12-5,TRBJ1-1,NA,TGTGCTAGTGGACTTACAGATAACACTGAAGCTTTCTTT,CASGLTDNTEAFF
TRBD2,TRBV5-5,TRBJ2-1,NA,TGTGCCAGCAGCATAGCGGGGGGAGACTACAATGAGCAGTTCTTC,CASSIAGGDYNEQFF
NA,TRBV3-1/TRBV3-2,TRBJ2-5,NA,TGTGCCAGTGGGTGGGGGGTTCAAGAGACCCAGTACTTC,CASGWGVQETQYF
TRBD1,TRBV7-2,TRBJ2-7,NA,TGTGCCAGCAGCTTAGCCGGACAGGGTGACGAGCAGTACTTC,CASSLAGQGDEQYF
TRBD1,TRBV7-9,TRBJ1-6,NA,TGTGCCAGCAGCTTAGTCGGGACAGGGGGGGATTCACCCCTCCACTTT,CASSLVGTGGDSPLHF
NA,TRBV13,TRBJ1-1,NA,TGTGCCAGCAGCTTAAGGTCCCAGGGAGGGTTCGAAGCTTTCTTT,CASSLRSQGGFEAFF
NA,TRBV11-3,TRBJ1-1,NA,TGTGCCAGCGGTCTCGGGGTAAAAGCTTTCTTT,CASGLGVKAFF
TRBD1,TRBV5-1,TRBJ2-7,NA,TGCGCCAGCAGCCCAGCAGGGGGTTCCTACGAGCAGTACTTC,CASSPAGGSYEQYF
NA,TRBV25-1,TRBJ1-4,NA,TGTGCCAGCAGTTCTTTACAGGGACGGGATGAAAAACTGTTTTTT,CASSSLQGRDEKLFF
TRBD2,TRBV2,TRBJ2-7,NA,TGTGCCAGCAGCCCCGGGGGGGTCCTCTCCTACGAGCAGTACTTC,CASSPGGVLSYEQYF
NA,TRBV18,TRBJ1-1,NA,TGTGCCAGCTCACCACCGGGCAAGGCTGTAGCTTTCTTT,CASSPPGKAVAFF
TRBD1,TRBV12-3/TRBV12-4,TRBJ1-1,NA,TGTGCCAGCAGTCGACAGGGGAAAACTGAAGCTTTCTTT,CASSRQGKTEAFF
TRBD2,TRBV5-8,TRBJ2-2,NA,TGTGCCAGCAGCTCCGGGAGGACATCGAACACCGGGGAGCTGTTTTTT,CASSSGRTSNTGELFF
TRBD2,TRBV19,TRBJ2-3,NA,TGTGCCAGTAGTATAGGTTTACTAGCGTCGAGCACAGATACGCAGTATTTT,CASSIGLLASSTDTQYF
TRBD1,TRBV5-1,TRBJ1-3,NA,TGCGCCAGCAGCCCGCAGGGGGGTTCCGGAAACACCATATATTTT,CASSPQGGSGNTIYF
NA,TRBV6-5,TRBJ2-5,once,TGTGCCAGCAGCTCGGGGGACGGGACCCAGTACTTC,CASSSGDGTQYF
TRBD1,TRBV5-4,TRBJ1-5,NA,TGTGCCAGCAGCCGGACAGGGGCCAATCAGCCCCAGCATTTT,CASSRTGANQPQHF
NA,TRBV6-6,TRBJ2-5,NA,TGTGCCAGCAGTTACTCAGAATTCCGGTACCAAGAGACCCAGTACTTC,CASSYSEFRYQETQYF
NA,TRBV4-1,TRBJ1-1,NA,TGCGCCAGCAGCCTGGGGGGTTTGAACACTGAAGCTTTCTTT,CASSLGGLNTEAFF
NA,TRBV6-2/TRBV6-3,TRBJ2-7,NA,TGTGCCAGCAGTTACTCTTTCGGCTACGAGCAGTACTTC,CASSYSFGYEQYF
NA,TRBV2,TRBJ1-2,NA,TGTGCCAGCAGCCCGGGAACCCCGAACTATGGCTACACCTTC,CASSPGTPNYGYTF
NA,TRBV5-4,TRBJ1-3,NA,TGTGCCAGCAGCTTGGACAGAGCTGGAAACACCATATATTTT,CASSLDRAGNTIYF
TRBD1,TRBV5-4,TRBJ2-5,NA,TGTGCCAGCAGCCTACGGACAGGGGGTAGAGAGACCCAGTACTTC,CASSLRTGGRETQYF
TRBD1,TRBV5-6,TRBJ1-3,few,TGTGCCAGCAGCTTGGGAGACAGGGGGTCTGGAAACACCATATATTTT,CASSLGDRGSGNTIYF
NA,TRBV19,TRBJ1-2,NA,TGTGCCAGTAGTATAGGTGGGCAGCTCTATGGCTACACCTTC,CASSIGGQLYGYTF
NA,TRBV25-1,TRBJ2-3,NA,TGTGCCAGCAGCGCCACTCATAGCGGAAATACGCAGTATTTT,CASSATHSGNTQYF
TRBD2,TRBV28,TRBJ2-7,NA,TGTGCCAGCAGTTTGACGACTAGCGGGAGTAGAGCGCAGTACTTC,CASSLTTSGSRAQYF
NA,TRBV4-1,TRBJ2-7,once,TGCGCCAGCAGCCAAGATCCGCGGGCCCCCTACGAGCAGTACTTC,CASSQDPRAPYEQYF
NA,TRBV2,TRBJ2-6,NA,TGTGCCTCCAAAGGGGCGGGGATCTTTGGGGCCAACGTCCTGACTTTC,CASKGAGIFGANVLTF
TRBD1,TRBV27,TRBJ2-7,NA,TGTGCCAGCAGGAATCAGGGGGCGGGTCAAGGTTTCCTCTACGAGCAGTACTTC,CASRNQGAGQGFLYEQYF
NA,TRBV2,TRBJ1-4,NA,TGTGCCACCAAGACAGACATCAATGAAAAACTGTTTTTT,CATKTDINEKLFF
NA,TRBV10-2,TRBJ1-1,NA,TGCGCCAGCAGACAGGGAGAGTCGTGGACTGAAGCTTTCTTT,CASRQGESWTEAFF
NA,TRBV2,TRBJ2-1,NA,TGTGCCAGCAGTTACGGGGTATACAATGAGCAGTTCTTC,CASSYGVYNEQFF
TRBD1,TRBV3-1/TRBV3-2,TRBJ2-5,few,TGTGCCAGCAGCCAAGATCTGGGACAGGCCCCGGCCCAGTACTTC,CASSQDLGQAPAQYF
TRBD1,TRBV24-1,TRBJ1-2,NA,TGTGCCACCAGTGATTCCGACAGGGTCTATGGCTACACCTTC,CATSDSDRVYGYTF
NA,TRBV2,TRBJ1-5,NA,TGTGCCAGCGCCGAGCGTTTCGGGAATCAGCCCCAGCATTTT,CASAERFGNQPQHF
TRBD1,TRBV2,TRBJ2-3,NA,TGTGCCGACGGGGGACGGGATCAGGGGGCCTCAGATACGCAGTATTTT,CADGGRDQGASDTQYF
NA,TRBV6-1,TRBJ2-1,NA,TGTGCCAGCAGTGAGGTAGGGAGCTCCTACAATGAGCAGTTCTTC,CASSEVGSSYNEQFF